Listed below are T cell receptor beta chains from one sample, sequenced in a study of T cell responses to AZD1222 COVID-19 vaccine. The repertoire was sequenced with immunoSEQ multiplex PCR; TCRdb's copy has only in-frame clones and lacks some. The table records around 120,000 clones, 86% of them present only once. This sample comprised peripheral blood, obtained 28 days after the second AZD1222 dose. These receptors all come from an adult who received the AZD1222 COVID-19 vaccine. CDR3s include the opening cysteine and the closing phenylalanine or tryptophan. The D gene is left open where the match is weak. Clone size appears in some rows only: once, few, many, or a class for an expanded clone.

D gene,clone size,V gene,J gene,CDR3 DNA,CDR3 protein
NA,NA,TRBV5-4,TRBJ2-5,TGTGCCAGCAGAGGGGGTGAGCGGGAAGAGACCCAGTACTTC,CASRGGEREETQYF
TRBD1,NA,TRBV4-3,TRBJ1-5,TGCGCCAGCAGCCACGACAGGGTTGATCAGCCCCAGCATTTT,CASSHDRVDQPQHF
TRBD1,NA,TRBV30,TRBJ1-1,TGTGCCTGGAGTCGGACAGGGTTGAACACTGAAGCTTTCTTT,CAWSRTGLNTEAFF
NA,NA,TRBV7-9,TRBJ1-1,TGTGCCAGCAGCTTAGATTCGGGGAACACTGAAGCTTTCTTT,CASSLDSGNTEAFF
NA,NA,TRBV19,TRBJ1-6,TGTGCCAGTAGTCCCCTCGGTTCACCCCTCCACTTT,CASSPLGSPLHF
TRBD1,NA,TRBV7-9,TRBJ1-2,TGTGCCAGCAGCTTAATCCAGGGGGCTGGCTATGGCTACACCTTC,CASSLIQGAGYGYTF
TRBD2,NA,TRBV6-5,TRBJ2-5,TGTGCCAGCAGTTACTCGGGAGGCGGGGGCCAAGAGACCCAGTACTTC,CASSYSGGGGQETQYF
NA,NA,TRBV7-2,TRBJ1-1,TGTGCCAGCAGCTACTACCGGAGGAACACTGAAGCTTTCTTT,CASSYYRRNTEAFF
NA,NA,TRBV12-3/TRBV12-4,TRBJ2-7,TGTGCCAGCAGTTCACCAGCAGACTACGAGCAGTACTTC,CASSSPADYEQYF
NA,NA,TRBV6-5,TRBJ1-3,TGTGCCAGCAGGACGGATAAGAACTCTGGAAACACCATATATTTT,CASRTDKNSGNTIYF
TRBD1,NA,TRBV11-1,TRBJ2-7,TGTGCCAGCAGCTTAAGGGTTGGACAGGGGGCCTACGAGCAGTACTTC,CASSLRVGQGAYEQYF
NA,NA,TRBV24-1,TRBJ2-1,TGTGCCACCAGTCCGACTCCCAATGAGCAGTTCTTC,CATSPTPNEQFF
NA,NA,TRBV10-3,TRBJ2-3,TGTGCCATCAGTGCACTGAGCACAGATACGCAGTATTTT,CAISALSTDTQYF
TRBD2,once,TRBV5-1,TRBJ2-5,TGCGCCAGCAGAAAAGACGGACTAGCGGGAGGGCAAGAGACCCAGTACTTC,CASRKDGLAGGQETQYF
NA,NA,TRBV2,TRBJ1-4,TGTGCCAGCAGTGCGACTCCAACTAATGAAAAACTGTTTTTT,CASSATPTNEKLFF
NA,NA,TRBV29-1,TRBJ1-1,TGCAGCGTTGAAGATCAAGGGGAAGGGTCTGAAGCTTTCTTT,CSVEDQGEGSEAFF
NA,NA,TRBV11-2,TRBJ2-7,TGTGCCAGCAGCGCTCGACAGGAGTTCCACGAGCAGTACTTC,CASSARQEFHEQYF
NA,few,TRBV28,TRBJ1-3,TGTGCCAGCAGTCTATCGTTCTCGGAGGGCACCATATATTTT,CASSLSFSEGTIYF
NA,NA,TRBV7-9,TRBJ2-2,TGTGCCAGCAGCTTAGTTGGGGCTGGGACCGGGGAGCTGTTTTTT,CASSLVGAGTGELFF
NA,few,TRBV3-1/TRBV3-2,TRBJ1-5,TGTGCCAGCAGCCCCGCCGGGGGTTATAGCAATCAGCCCCAGCATTTT,CASSPAGGYSNQPQHF
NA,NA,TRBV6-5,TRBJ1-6,TGTGCCAGCAGTTATGTCCGGAATTCACCCCTCCACTTT,CASSYVRNSPLHF
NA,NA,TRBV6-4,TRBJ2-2,TGTGCCAGCACGGGGGTGGGCGGGGAGCTGTTTTTT,CASTGVGGELFF
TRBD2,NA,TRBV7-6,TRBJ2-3,TGTGCCAGCAGCCCCGGGACTAGCACCGCAGATACGCAGTATTTT,CASSPGTSTADTQYF
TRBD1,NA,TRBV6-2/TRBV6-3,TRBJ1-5,TGTGCCAGCAGTTACTACATGACAGGGGACCAGCCCCAGCATTTT,CASSYYMTGDQPQHF
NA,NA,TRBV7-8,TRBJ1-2,TGTGCCAGCACCAGTGTCAGGCACCTTCTCCTTAACTATGGCTACACCTTC,CASTSVRHLLLNYGYTF
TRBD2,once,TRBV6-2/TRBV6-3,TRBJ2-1,TGTGCCAGCAGTTACAAACCTAGCGGGAGTTACCACAATGAGCAGTTCTTC,CASSYKPSGSYHNEQFF
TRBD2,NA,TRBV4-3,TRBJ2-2,TGCGCCAGCAGCCAAGATGTGGCGGGGGATAACACCGGGGAGCTGTTTTTT,CASSQDVAGDNTGELFF
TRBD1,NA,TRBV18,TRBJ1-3,TGTGCCAGCTCACCCAGGGGGCTGGAGGGAAACACCATATATTTT,CASSPRGLEGNTIYF
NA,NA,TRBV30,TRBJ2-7,TGTGCCTGGAGTGTGCCATCCGAGCAGTACTTC,CAWSVPSEQYF
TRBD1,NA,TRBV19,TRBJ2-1,TGTGCCAGTAGTATGGGGCAGGGGGCTGGCTATGAGCAGTTCTTC,CASSMGQGAGYEQFF
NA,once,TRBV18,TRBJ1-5,TGTGCCAGCTCAGGAGCCGCCGGGGAGCCCCAGCATTTT,CASSGAAGEPQHF